This T cell receptor (beta chain) was sequenced in a study of blood T cell repertoires in COVID-19. At the level of the study: Acute and convalescent COVID-19 samples came from the United States, Italy and Spain. Nucleic acid was either cDNA or gDNA, and it came from T cells, B-cell-depleted T cells, or PBMCs.

Germline trimming cut 2 bases from V and 7 bases from J; bases unmatched to any gene: 8. The CDR3 spans 15 residues. Germline CDR1 is MNHEY and CDR2 is SVGAGI. Seattle participants joined during active infection and were tracked over time. Original methodology: Cell counts per sample came from amplifying reference gene primers. Assay: immunoSEQ multiplex PCR; the TCRdb copy retains only in-frame clones and omits some. V and J calls and clone size are copied from that table; D and trimming were computed from the DNA. This sample yields approximately 300,000 clones, of which about nine tenths are seen a single time; roughly 6.3% belongs to the top ten.

The receptor comes from a woman aged 45 to 65 with COVID-19, enrolled during active disease. The sequenced sample consisted of peripheral blood. The J gene is TRBJ2-1, the V gene TRBV6-5, with 7 bases that match TRBD2. The CDR3 loop reads CASSYGEGETNEQFF. CDR3 coding DNA: TGTGCCAGCAGTTACGGGGAGGGCGAAACGAATGAGCAGTTCTTC.